This is a list of T cell receptor beta chains from one sample in a study of T cell repertoires in cytomegalovirus infection. One entry per CDR3 protein, called by TCRdb with MiXCR from the reads. The sample contains approximately 1,000,000 distinct CDR3 sequences, roughly 30% of which appear only once. Antigens of these TCRs are unknown. Material: cultured CD8+ T cells from PBMCs, obtained from culture after CMV antigen stimulation. Every receptor here comes from a human donor in good health (CMV status not recorded). Some clones in this sample may be carry-over from other donors' samples. The conserved cysteine and the conserved F or W are not part of the CDR3 here. Rows give clone size only sometimes, using once, few, many, or a class for an expanded clone.

clone_size v_call cdr3_aa
. TRBV27 ASSFSGTHYEQY
. TRBV19 ASMAGRNFH
few TRBV19 ALRPVVSNQPQH
few TRBV9 ASSENRDQLATEAF
few TRBV6-1 ASSEARGGTEAF
. TRBV6-6 ASSPDRSTGANVLT
many TRBV7-8 ASSLEGNFYNEQF
few TRBV19 ASSISSNQPQH
few TRBV5-4 ASSHEVNEQF
few TRBV27 AIGGAMNTEAF
many TRBV12-3/TRBV12-4 ASSLSGYTGELF
. TRBV2 ASGRGDSYNSPLH
. TRBV6-1 ASSPETYGYT
. TRBV24-1 ATSGTEDTGELF
few TRBV12-3/TRBV12-4 ASLHKTGANAYEQY
. TRBV27 ASSLRGGGETDTQY
. TRBV7-6 ASSSVPASYEQY
. TRBV7-8 ASSFRPSGYQETQY
. TRBV28 ASSPAPIGTEAF
few TRBV7-8 ASSPWAGYNNEKLF
. TRBV7-3 ASSWGLAGGQSSYNEQF
. TRBV11-3 ASWAGANVPT
. TRBV20-1 SAHTHLNTEAF
few TRBV6-5 ASSYSDPGRASNQPQH
. TRBV9 ASNIQGSDTQY
few TRBV4-3 ASSQGPGQGAVGELF
few TRBV12-3/TRBV12-4 ASSRHGEAF
. TRBV5-6 ASSLDQSSTDTQY
. TRBV7-6 ASRADWDQETQY
few TRBV7-9 ASSTTTGMHTDTQY
many TRBV7-2 ASSPRQGDNPSSYNEQF
few TRBV7-2 ASTIAGGSSGYETQY
. TRBV20-1 SAREQNEQF
. TRBV6-5 ASSYSHPRQGGYEQY
. TRBV27 ASSPRGGPSYGYT
few TRBV20-1 SADIRDLHTDTQY
. TRBV24-1 ATSDPRQGYEQF
. TRBV7-6 ASSLTFGGTGVGETQY
few TRBV3-1 ASSQDGTNTEAF
many TRBV7-6 ASSLGLGNEQF
many TRBV18 ASSPPEGPTDTQY
. TRBV20-1 SALPSTSGGNNEQF
. TRBV6-1 ASRGLALHEQY
many TRBV7-6 ASSPTIFGEETQY
few TRBV20-1 SASWGSSYNEQF
. TRBV10-3 AISESRVPPTDTQY
. TRBV7-9 ASSSSRQTYEQY
. TRBV20-1 SARALDKIIHGYT
few TRBV27 ASSFRGGYTGELF
once TRBV27 ASSLETGGMYGYT
. TRBV24-1 ATQGLNTGELF
. TRBV27 ASSPGTSGGEQF
. TRBV7-9 ASSLDTYTRVDTQY
. TRBV19 ASRTGVSSYNSPLH
. TRBV7-9 ASSWTLFEAF
few TRBV7-9 ASSSTQIGYTEAF
few TRBV4-2 ASTDRGHYQPEDTQY
once TRBV5-4 ASSFGPLERVNTEAF
. TRBV7-3 ASSGGQGLGLGKQF